The clone carrying this T cell receptor beta chain is a singleton in its sample. The entry originates in a study of OX40 agonist ivuxolimab in advanced cancers. Here immunoSEQ multiplex PCR was the method, and the copy in TCRdb shows in-frame clones only, minus some. The sample has 71,000 or so clones; 93% are singletons. The germline V and J ends were trimmed by 0 bases and 7 bases, with 8 bases remaining between them. The CDR3 contains 13 residues. Looked up from germline, CDR1 is SGHDT and CDR2 is YYEEEE. The input for sequencing was CD4+ or CD8+ T cells sorted from blood, taken in a trial of the OX40 agonist ivuxolimab. This TCR came from an adult with an advanced solid tumor such as melanoma, head and neck, liver or kidney cancer. The chain is built from TRBV5-6 and TRBJ1-5; maybe TRBD1 (6 bases). The CDR3, as DNA: TGTGCCAGCAGCTTGGGGGGGCGGCAGCCCCAGCATTTT. Its protein product is CASSLGGRQPQHF.